The next 22 T cell receptor beta chains were all read from a single sample in a study of blood T cell repertoires in COVID-19. The method was immunoSEQ multiplex PCR; TCRdb's version includes in-frame clones alone and lacks a portion of them. The sample includes tens of thousands of clones, about three quarters of them seen just once. The sequenced sample consisted of peripheral blood. These receptors all come from a woman aged 80 or older with active or convalescent COVID-19.

The chain links TRBV2 to TRBJ1-5; 7 bases align to TRBD1. CDR1 and CDR2 from the germline V gene are SNHLY and FYNNEI. CDR3 length equals 13 residues. V shed 6 bases, J shed 2 bases, and the junction held 1 base outside the gene matches. CDR3 sequence (DNA): TGTGCCAGCAGCGGGACAGGCAATCAGCCCCAGCATTTT. Protein: CASSGTGNQPQHF.

The rearrangement joins TRBV4-1 to TRBJ2-7, with D possibly TRBD1 on 6 matching bases. The CDR3 is 16 amino acids. Germline-derived CDR1 and CDR2 are MGHRA and YSYEKL. Trimming stripped 0 bases from V and 3 bases from J, with 15 bases between. The DNA for the CDR3 is TGCGCCAGCAGCCAAGACTTCGCCTACAGGGTCTACGAGCAGTACTTC. It yields the protein CASSQDFAYRVYEQYF.

This sequence joins TRBV7-9 and TRBJ2-5, with 10 bases fitting TRBD2. This CDR3 comprises 15 residues. Germline lookup yields CDR1 SEHNR and CDR2 FQNEAQ (reference sequence). J lost 2 bases, V lost 1 base, and 1 base had no gene match. As DNA, the CDR3 is TGTGCCAGCAGCTTAGGACTAGCGGGTCAAGAGACCCAGTACTTC. Protein sequence: CASSLGLAGQETQYF.

The chain couples TRBV2 to TRBJ2-1, with D possibly TRBD1 on 6 matching bases. The CDR3 has 15 residues. Germline V gene sequence: CDR1 SNHLY, CDR2 FYNNEI. V was shortened by 9 bases and J by 1 base, with 16 bases between the two germline ends. CDR3 region: CARKGGGLSYNEQFF. DNA for the CDR3: TGTGCCAGGAAAGGTGGGGGCCTATCCTACAATGAGCAGTTCTTC.

This clone was found a few times. This chain uses TRBV6-4 with TRBJ2-3; 9 bases are shared with TRBD1. This CDR3 has 15 residues. V gave up 5 bases and J gave up 2 bases; unmatched junction bases: 5. CDR1 is MRHNA, CDR2 SNTAGT, per germline. The CDR3 coding sequence is TGTGCCAGCAGTTCCGGACAGGGGACCACAGATACGCAGTATTTT. Its protein product is CASSSGQGTTDTQYF.

The CDR3 spells CASSSPGQENEQFF. CDR3 nucleotide sequence: TGTGCCAGCAGCTCTCCGGGACAGGAGAATGAGCAGTTCTTC. The rearrangement joins TRBV6-5 to TRBJ2-1; 8 nucleotides align to TRBD1. The CDR3 is made up of 14 amino acids. The ends lost 6 bases at V and 7 bases at J; junction bases unmatched: 8. Germline CDR1 MNHEY, CDR2 SVGAGI.

Here the CDR3 reads CASSLYAGTNEKLFF. In DNA form, the CDR3 reads TGTGCCAGCAGCTTGTATGCGGGAACTAATGAAAAACTGTTTTTT. This chain uses TRBV5-5 with TRBJ1-4; D call uncertain. V dropped 1 base and J dropped 1 base, with 8 bases sitting between them. CDR1 and CDR2 from the germline V gene are SGHKS and YYEKEE (reference sequence). CDR3 length: 15 amino acids.

The chain links TRBV6-5 to TRBJ2-5; D may be TRBD1 (7 bases). Germline V gives CDR1 MNHEY, CDR2 SVGAGI. Trimming shortened V by 8 bases and J by 4 bases, and 14 bases separated the two germline ends. The CDR3 is 13 residues long. CDR3 in DNA: TGTGCCAGCCAGGGGGGCTCGAGAGAGACCCAGTACTTC. It codes for CASQGGSRETQYF.

This clone was seen only a few times. The J gene is TRBJ1-2, the V gene TRBV7-2, with D possibly TRBD1 on 5 matching bases. The CDR3 consists of 13 residues. Germline assignment: CDR1 SGHTA and CDR2 FQGNSA. Trimming left V 5 bases short and J 5 bases short, with 12 bases between. The CDR3 protein is CASSPGISYGYTF. CDR3 nucleotides: TGTGCCAGCAGCCCAGGGATTTCGTATGGCTACACCTTC.

The genes are TRBV6-6 and TRBJ2-2, with unresolved D. V lost 6 bases and J lost 5, with 13 bases in between. Germline CDR1 and CDR2: MNHNY and SVGAGI (reference sequence). CDR3 size: 14 residues. The CDR3 region is CASSGPGGTGELFF. The CDR3 DNA follows: TGTGCCAGCAGCGGCCCGGGTGGGACCGGGGAGCTGTTTTTT.

The chain uses TRBV5-5 and TRBJ1-5; TRBD1 matches at 8 bases. From germline, CDR1 is SGHKS and CDR2 YYEKEE (reference sequence). Trimming took 2 bases from V and 2 from J; bases not matched to a gene: 6. The CDR3 runs 16 residues. The CDR3 bases are TGTGCCAGCAGCTTTAATCCGGGACAGGGCAATCAGCCCCAGCATTTT. This codes for CASSFNPGQGNQPQHF. The full variable domain, with the rest looked up from reference TRBV5-5 and TRBJ1-5, is DAGVTQSPTHLIKTRGQQVTLRCSPISGHKSVSWYQQVLGQGPQFIFQYYEKEERGRGNFPDRFSARQFPNYSSELNVNALLLGDSALYLCASSFNPGQGNQPQHFGDGTRLSIL.

V usage is TRBV7-3 and J usage is TRBJ2-5; D perhaps matches TRBD2 (7 bases). Germline assignment: CDR1 SGHTA and CDR2 FQGTGA. This CDR3 is 13 amino acids long. Trimming pared 5 bases from V and 5 bases from J, leaving 12 bases between. The CDR3 nucleotides are TGTGCCAGCAGCCGGGGGGCGGAGGAGACCCAGTACTTC. Translating it yields CASSRGAEETQYF.

This rearrangement joins TRBV5-1 to TRBJ1-1, with TRBD1 matching over 8 bases. There are 14 residues in the CDR3. The trim removed 4 bases at V and 5 bases at J, leaving 7 bases unmatched. Germline V gives CDR1 SGHRS, CDR2 YFSETQ. The CDR3 sequence: CASSLKTGVTEAFF. The DNA of the CDR3 is TGCGCCAGCAGCCTGAAGACAGGGGTGACTGAAGCTTTCTTT.

This clone was counted once. This chain links TRBV6-2 or TRBV6-3 with TRBJ2-7; 8 bases map to TRBD1. The trim removed 6 bases at V and 4 bases at J, leaving 14 bases unmatched. Germline CDR1 reads MNHEY; CDR2 reads SVGEGT. The CDR3 consists of 16 residues. The CDR3 sequence is CASSPRQGRPLYEQYF. CDR3 coding DNA: TGTGCCAGCAGCCCCCGACAGGGGAGGCCTCTGTACGAGCAGTACTTC.

V is TRBV5-4 and J is TRBJ2-5, with 7 bases that match TRBD2. This CDR3 region has 15 residues. Germline V gene lookup returns CDR1 SGHNT and CDR2 YYREEE (reference sequence). After removal of 0 bases from V and 4 bases from J, the junction contained 6 bases not matched to a gene. In nucleotides, the CDR3 is TGTGCCAGCAGCTTGGGGAACTCGGGGGGAGAGACCCAGTACTTC. Its protein is CASSLGNSGGETQYF.

The V call is TRBV19, the J call TRBJ2-3, with 9 bases aligning to TRBD2. Germline CDR1 and CDR2: LNHDA and SQIVND (reference sequence). The J segment lost 4 bases and the V segment lost 6 bases, leaving 2 bases of the junction unmatched. This CDR3 is built from 13 residues. CDR3 sequence reads: CASRVAGADTQYF. In nucleotides, the CDR3 is TGTGCCAGTAGGGTAGCGGGGGCAGATACGCAGTATTTT.

In this sample, this clone turned up once. The chain carries TRBV7-2 and TRBJ2-2; a weak D match, TRBD2 (5 bases). Germline V lookup: CDR1 SGHTA, CDR2 FQGNSA. The CDR3 sequence is 14 residues long. The germline V and J ends were trimmed by 3 bases and 5 bases, with 10 bases remaining between them. The CDR3 loop is CASSFDTRTGELFF. The CDR3, as DNA: TGTGCCAGCAGCTTCGATACTAGAACCGGGGAGCTGTTTTTT.

The chain has TRBV11-3 and TRBJ1-1; 7 nucleotides agree with TRBD1. The CDR3 has 14 amino acids. The trim removed 3 bases at V and 2 bases at J, leaving 3 bases unmatched. CDR1 is SGHNT, CDR2 YENEEA, per germline. The CDR3 protein is CASSLGTDNTEAFF. CDR3 nucleotide sequence: TGTGCCAGCAGCTTGGGGACAGACAACACTGAAGCTTTCTTT.

The chain joins TRBV7-3 to TRBJ2-5; the D gene is possibly TRBD2 (6 bases). Per the germline V gene, CDR1 is SGHTA and CDR2 is FQGTGA. The V gene lost 5 bases and the J gene lost 5 bases, with 15 bases spanning the gap. CDR3 size: 14 residues. The CDR3 loop is CASSLGPGEETQYF. The CDR3 DNA is TGTGCCAGCAGCCTTGGCCCGGGGGAGGAGACCCAGTACTTC.

The chain employs TRBV19 and TRBJ1-5; TRBD1 is a possible D gene (5 bases). The CDR3 consists of 15 residues. V was cut by 1 base and J by 6 bases, with 13 bases left in between. CDR1 and CDR2 from the germline V gene are LNHDA and SQIVND (reference sequence). This CDR3 is CASSIGVGGGQPQHF. DNA for the CDR3: TGTGCCAGTAGTATAGGCGTCGGGGGGGGTCAGCCCCAGCATTTT.

V is TRBV28 and J is TRBJ1-5; possibly TRBD1 for D (5 bases). The CDR3 contains 15 residues. Between the trimmed V and J ends, which lost 4 bases and 7 bases, there was a span of 17 bases. From germline, CDR1 is MDHEN and CDR2 SYDVKM. The CDR3 here is CASSSGGRGNQPQHF. The CDR3 DNA reads TGTGCCAGCAGTTCCGGGGGGAGGGGAAACCAGCCCCAGCATTTT.

This clone was recorded only once. The chain links TRBV30 to TRBJ1-2, with TRBD1 identical over 8 bases. The germline V gene encodes CDR1 GTSNPN and CDR2 SVGIG (reference sequence). The CDR3 has 13 residues. The V segment lost 5 bases and the J segment 8 bases; nucleotides outside the gene matches: 10. The CDR3, as DNA: TGTGCCTGGGGAAGGGACAGGCCCTGGGGCTACACCTTC. It codes for CAWGRDRPWGYTF. Using reference TRBV30 and TRBJ1-2 for the parts outside the CDR3, the full variable domain is SQTIHQWPATLVQPVGSPLSLECTVEGTSNPNLYWYRQAAGRGLQLLFYSVGIGQISSEVPQNLSASRPQDRQFILSSKKLLLSDSGFYLCAWGRDRPWGYTFGSGTRLTVV.